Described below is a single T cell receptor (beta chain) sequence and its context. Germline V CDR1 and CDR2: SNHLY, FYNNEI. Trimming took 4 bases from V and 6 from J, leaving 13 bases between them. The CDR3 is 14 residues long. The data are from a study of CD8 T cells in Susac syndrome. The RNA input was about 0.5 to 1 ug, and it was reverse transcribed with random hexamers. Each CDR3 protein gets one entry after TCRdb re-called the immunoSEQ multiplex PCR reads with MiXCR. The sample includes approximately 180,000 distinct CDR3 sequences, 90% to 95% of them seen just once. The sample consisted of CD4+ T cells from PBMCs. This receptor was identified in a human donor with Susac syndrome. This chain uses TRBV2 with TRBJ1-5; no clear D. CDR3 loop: CASSAFYGRQPQHF. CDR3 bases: TGTGCCAGCAGTGCCTTTTATGGGCGTCAGCCCCAGCATTTT. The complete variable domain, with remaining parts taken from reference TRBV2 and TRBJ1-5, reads EPEVTQTPSHQVTQMGQEVILRCVPISNHLYFYWYRQILGQKVEFLVSFYNNEISEKSEIFDDQFSVERPDGSNFTLKIRSTKLEDSAMYFCASSAFYGRQPQHFGDGTRLSIL.